Listed here are 32 T cell receptor beta chains from one sample, sequenced in a study of OX40 agonist ivuxolimab in advanced cancers. The library was made by the immunoSEQ multiplex PCR assay. TCRdb holds this immuneACCESS table with in-frame rearrangements only. Some clones are missing; in checked studies, unresolved V genes explain under half, and the rest has no known cause. The sample table shows about 66,000 clones, and more than 85% are seen once. The ten largest clones add up to under 4.5% of the sample. The sample in question was CD4+ or CD8+ T cells sorted from blood, obtained in a trial of the OX40 agonist ivuxolimab. The receptors here all came from an adult with an advanced solid tumor such as melanoma, head and neck, liver or kidney cancer.

The chain has TRBV27 and TRBJ1-3; D is uncertain. This CDR3 contains 15 residues. Germline V gives CDR1 MNHEY, CDR2 SMNVEV (reference sequence). The V end was cut by 5 bases, the J end by 5 bases, with 16 bases between. The CDR3 coding sequence is TGTGCCAGCAGTAGGAGGTTTAGTGATAGAAACACCATATATTTT. This encodes CASSRRFSDRNTIYF.

The V and J genes are TRBV15 and TRBJ2-3; D is possibly TRBD2 (7 bases). Germline loops: CDR1 LNHNV, CDR2 YYDKDF (reference sequence). The CDR3 spans 18 residues. V lost 3 bases and J 2 bases, leaving 21 bases between the germline ends. The CDR3 region is CATSSRKVGRGPTDTQYF. CDR3 DNA sequence: TGTGCCACCAGCAGTCGAAAGGTGGGGCGGGGGCCCACAGATACGCAGTATTTT.

The rearrangement links TRBV6-1 to TRBJ2-3; D perhaps matches TRBD1 (6 bases). CDR1 is MNHNS and CDR2 is SASEGT in the germline V gene. V lost 2 bases, J lost 4 bases, and 10 bases lay in between. The CDR3 extends over 14 amino acids. The CDR3, as DNA: TGTGCCAGCAGTGAAAGGGCAGGGGCAGATACGCAGTATTTT. Its translation is CASSERAGADTQYF.

The chain joins TRBV28 to TRBJ1-2; D is ambiguous. Germline CDR1 is MDHEN and CDR2 is SYDVKM. Trimming shortened V by 2 bases and J by 8 bases, and 6 bases separated the two germline ends. This CDR3 comprises 11 residues. The DNA of the CDR3 is TGTGCCAGCAGTTTAACGGGGGGCTACACCTTC. Amino acid sequence: CASSLTGGYTF.

The chain recombines TRBV19 with TRBJ1-4; 9 nucleotides agree with TRBD1. J gave up 10 bases and V 9 bases, and 12 bases lay outside the gene matches. Germline assignment: CDR1 LNHDA and CDR2 SQIVND (reference sequence). CDR3 size: 14 residues. This CDR3 is CASLLGTGSRKLFF. In DNA form, the CDR3 reads TGTGCCAGCTTGCTCGGGACAGGGAGTAGAAAACTGTTTTTT.

The chain recombines TRBV30 with TRBJ2-7; D possibly corresponds to TRBD2 (7 bases). Germline values: CDR1 GTSNPN, CDR2 SVGIG (reference sequence). The V end was cut by 4 bases, the J end by 3 bases, with 19 bases between. The CDR3 covers 15 residues. The CDR3 DNA sequence: TGTGCCTGGACCTACGGGGGGCTGGGCAGCTACGAGCAGTACTTC. Translation gives CAWTYGGLGSYEQYF.

The chain has TRBV6-5 and TRBJ1-5, with D unresolved. This CDR3 comprises 13 residues. Germline CDR1 MNHEY, CDR2 SVGAGI. Between the trimmed V and J ends, which lost 1 base and 2 bases, there was a span of 3 bases. DNA for the CDR3: TGTGCCAGCAGTTACTTCGGCAATCAGCCCCAGCATTTT. Protein product: CASSYFGNQPQHF.

The chain joins TRBV4-2 to TRBJ1-3; 8 nucleotides match TRBD1. The CDR3 is made up of 16 amino acids. Germline V gives CDR1 LGHNA, CDR2 YNFKEQ. V lost 3 bases to trimming and J lost 4 bases; unmatched junction nucleotides: 8. CDR3 bases: TGTGCCAGCAGCCATGAGGACAGGGCGCAGGGAAACACCATATATTTT. Its translation is CASSHEDRAQGNTIYF.

This chain links TRBV11-3 with TRBJ2-5; 7 nucleotides agree with TRBD2. This CDR3 comprises 16 residues. With 5 bases clipped from V and 5 bases from J, the junction kept 14 bases outside the gene matches. The germline gives CDR1 SGHNT, CDR2 YENEEA. Here the CDR3 reads CASSPGLGSITETQYF. CDR3 nucleotide sequence: TGTGCCAGCAGCCCTGGACTAGGTTCTATTACGGAGACCCAGTACTTC.

This rearrangement joins TRBV7-8 to TRBJ2-7, with TRBD1 matching over 9 bases. Trimming took 2 bases from V and 1 from J; bases not matched to a gene: 3. CDR1 and CDR2 from the germline V gene are SGHVS and FQNEAQ. The CDR3 is 15 residues long. CDR3 region: CASSLSGTGSYEQYF. In DNA form, the CDR3 reads TGTGCCAGCAGCTTATCAGGGACAGGGTCCTACGAGCAGTACTTC.

On this clone itself: Other DNA sequences within the sample encode an identical CDR3. The rearrangement links TRBV5-5 to TRBJ2-3, with a weak D call TRBD2 (5 bases). The CDR3 has 14 amino acids. Per germline, CDR1 SGHKS and CDR2 YYEKEE (reference sequence). V was trimmed by 1 base and J by 3 bases, leaving 9 bases between them. CDR3 sequence (DNA): TGTGCCAGCAGCTTGTCTGGCGGGACAGATACGCAGTATTTT. Translating it yields CASSLSGGTDTQYF.

The CDR3 sequence is CASSRDYAQETQYF. CDR3 coding DNA: TGTGCCAGCAGCCGCGACTACGCCCAAGAGACCCAGTACTTC. V and J are TRBV6-5 and TRBJ2-5, with D maybe TRBD2 (5 bases). The CDR3 sequence is 14 residues long. With 6 bases removed from V and 1 base from J, the gap between germline ends came to 12 bases. Germline V CDR1 and CDR2: MNHEY, SVGAGI.

The chain is built from TRBV5-1 and TRBJ1-2; maybe TRBD1 (6 bases). Germline V gene data show CDR1 as SGHRS and CDR2 as YFSETQ. The CDR3 extends over 15 amino acids. V was clipped by 3 bases and J by 8 bases, with 20 bases between them. In DNA form, the CDR3 reads TGCGCCAGCAGCTCCCTACAGGGAATTGCGGGGGGCTACACCTTC. Protein product: CASSSLQGIAGGYTF.

The CDR3 here is CASSENRGNEQFF. CDR3 DNA: TGTGCCAGCAGTGAAAATCGGGGCAATGAGCAGTTCTTC. The rearrangement uses TRBV6-5 and TRBJ2-1, with D perhaps matching TRBD2 (5 bases). The germline gives CDR1 MNHEY, CDR2 SVGAGI. V lost 5 bases to trimming and J lost 6 bases, with 11 bases between them. The CDR3 length is 13 residues.

The rearrangement joins TRBV2 to TRBJ2-5; D is perhaps TRBD1 (6 bases). The CDR3 contains 14 residues. Per the germline V gene, CDR1 is SNHLY and CDR2 is FYNNEI. Trimming removed 4 bases from V and 4 bases from J, with 13 bases in between. The CDR3 DNA reads TGTGCCAGCAGTGCACAGGGTCAGGTAGAGACCCAGTACTTC. Translating gives CASSAQGQVETQYF.

This rearrangement joins TRBV25-1 to TRBJ2-2, with D possibly matching TRBD1 (5 bases). The CDR3 contains 17 residues. With 6 bases removed from V and 2 bases from J, the gap between germline ends came to 19 bases. CDR1 is MGHDK, CDR2 SYGVNS, per germline. The DNA for the CDR3 is TGTGCCAGCAGAGCAGACAGAACTCTTCTAAACACCGGGGAGCTGTTTTTT. Protein: CASRADRTLLNTGELFF.

This clone was seen a few times. The chain combines TRBV18 with TRBJ1-1; D ambiguous. Trimming stripped 4 bases from V and 1 base from J, with 13 bases between. CDR1 and CDR2 (germline): KGHSH, LQKENI. This CDR3 contains 15 residues. CDR3 nucleotides: TGTGCCAGCTCACGAGCGAATTGGGAGAACACTGAAGCTTTCTTT. It is translated as CASSRANWENTEAFF.

This clone was found once. The V gene is TRBV7-2, the J gene TRBJ1-1; D may be TRBD1 (6 bases). CDR3 length: 14 amino acids. The germline V and J ends were trimmed by 5 bases and 5 bases, with 15 bases remaining between them. Germline-derived CDR1 and CDR2 are SGHTA and FQGNSA. The CDR3 loop is CASSPSGQTTEAFF. DNA for the CDR3: TGTGCCAGCAGCCCAAGCGGACAGACGACTGAAGCTTTCTTT. Looking up the rest from reference TRBV7-2 and TRBJ1-1 gives the full variable domain: GAGVSQSPSNKVTEKGKDVELRCDPISGHTALYWYRQSLGQGLEFLIYFQGNSAPDKSGLPSDRFSAERTGGSVSTLTIQRTQQEDSAVYLCASSPSGQTTEAFFGQGTRLTVV.

The chain carries TRBV7-8 and TRBJ2-5; 11 nucleotides line up with TRBD1. After removal of 5 bases from V and 2 bases from J, the junction contained 7 bases not matched to a gene. The CDR3 contains 16 residues. The germline gives CDR1 SGHVS, CDR2 FQNEAQ. CDR3 bases: TGTGCCAGCAGCACCCGGGACAGGGGGGAACAAGAGACCCAGTACTTC. Translating it yields CASSTRDRGEQETQYF.

The genes are TRBV5-4 and TRBJ2-1; D remains ambiguous. CDR3 size: 14 residues. Trimming cost V 4 bases and J 0 bases, with 8 bases left between them. Germline CDR1 is SGHNT and CDR2 is YYREEE (reference sequence). DNA of the CDR3: TGTGCCAGCAGCGATGGGTCCTCCTACAATGAGCAGTTCTTC. Protein sequence: CASSDGSSYNEQFF.

This chain links TRBV2 with TRBJ2-1; no reliable D call. V was pared by 6 bases and J by 4 bases, with 13 bases between. The CDR3 runs to 14 residues. Germline V gives CDR1 SNHLY, CDR2 FYNNEI. CDR3 nucleotide sequence: TGTGCCAGCAGAACAGAAAAAGTATACAATGAGCAGTTCTTC. Protein sequence: CASRTEKVYNEQFF.

V is TRBV29-1 and J is TRBJ1-1, with 9 bases that match TRBD1. J gave up 5 bases and V 6 bases, and 4 bases lay outside the gene matches. From germline, CDR1 is SQVTM and CDR2 ANQGSEA. The CDR3 extends over 12 amino acids. The CDR3 nucleotides are TGCAGCGTGGGACAGGGAGGAACTGAAGCTTTCTTT. Encoded protein: CSVGQGGTEAFF.

The genes are TRBV7-3 and TRBJ1-1; weak D call: TRBD1 (6 bases). From germline, CDR1 is SGHTA and CDR2 FQGTGA. The CDR3 extends over 15 amino acids. V lost 0 bases, J lost 1 base, and 9 bases lay in between. CDR3 protein: CASSLTRGRNTEAFF. Written as DNA, the CDR3 is TGTGCCAGCAGCTTAACCCGGGGGCGGAACACTGAAGCTTTCTTT.

This clone was seen a handful of times. The CDR3 DNA is TGCGCCAGCAGGGGACAGTTCTATAGCAATCAGCCCCAGCATTTT. This gives the protein CASRGQFYSNQPQHF. V is TRBV10-1 and J is TRBJ1-5, with 7 bases fitting TRBD1. CDR3 size: 15 residues. Germline loops: CDR1 WNHNN, CDR2 SYGVQD (reference sequence). V was pared by 6 bases and J by 0 bases, with 5 bases of the junction left unmatched.

V and J are TRBV6-6 and TRBJ1-1, with 9 bases identical to TRBD1. This CDR3 region has 16 residues. Germline loops: CDR1 MNHNY, CDR2 SVGAGI (reference sequence). The V gene end was trimmed by 7 bases and the J gene end by 0 bases; junction bases not matched to a gene: 9. CDR3 loop: CASTRRRDRVNTEAFF. CDR3 in DNA: TGTGCCAGCACCCGTAGAAGGGACAGGGTGAACACTGAAGCTTTCTTT.

J is TRBJ1-2 and V is TRBV28; 7 positions agree with TRBD1. Germline V gene sequence: CDR1 MDHEN, CDR2 SYDVKM. This CDR3 has 14 amino acids. Trimming took 7 bases from V and 2 from J; bases not matched to a gene: 7. CDR3 nucleotide sequence: TGTGCCAGCACCAAGGGGGCGCGCAACTATGGCTACACCTTC. Translated, it gives CASTKGARNYGYTF.

The chain links TRBV6-5 to TRBJ2-7; TRBD2 matches at 7 bases. Trimming at V came to 5 bases and at J to 7 bases, leaving 5 bases not matched to a gene. There are 12 residues in the CDR3. Germline loops: CDR1 MNHEY, CDR2 SVGAGI. In DNA form, the CDR3 reads TGTGCCAGCAGTGAGCGGGGCGGAGAGCAGTACTTC. Translating gives CASSERGGEQYF.

The chain couples TRBV2 to TRBJ2-3; D is ambiguous. V dropped 11 bases and J dropped 8 bases, with 17 bases sitting between them. This CDR3 contains 12 residues. The germline gives CDR1 SNHLY, CDR2 FYNNEI. CDR3 region: CAYQGVLRTQYF. In DNA, the CDR3 is TGTGCCTACCAAGGTGTTCTTCGTACGCAGTATTTT. Variable domain in full (rest from reference TRBV2 and TRBJ2-3): EPEVTQTPSHQVTQMGQEVILRCVPISNHLYFYWYRQILGQKVEFLVSFYNNEISEKSEIFDDQFSVERPDGSNFTLKIRSTKLEDSAMYFCAYQGVLRTQYFGPGTRLTVL.

This sequence joins TRBV19 and TRBJ1-3; D ambiguous. This CDR3 comprises 14 residues. With 6 bases removed from V and 3 bases from J, the gap between germline ends came to 12 bases. Germline assignment: CDR1 LNHDA and CDR2 SQIVND (reference sequence). The chain's CDR3 is CASSIGDYGNTIYF. CDR3 bases: TGTGCCAGTAGCATCGGGGATTATGGAAACACCATATATTTT.

The rearrangement uses TRBV30 and TRBJ1-1, with D possibly TRBD1 on 5 matching bases. Deletions cut 0 bases from V and 5 bases from J, with 10 bases between. The CDR3 runs 13 residues. Germline V gene lookup returns CDR1 GTSNPN and CDR2 SVGIG (reference sequence). The CDR3 sequence: CAWSVNGGTEAFF. In DNA form, the CDR3 reads TGTGCCTGGAGTGTAAATGGGGGGACTGAAGCTTTCTTT.

The rearrangement joins TRBV6-5 to TRBJ2-5; 8 bases agree with TRBD2. The CDR3 is 13 residues long. V lost 6 bases to trimming and J lost 3 bases; unmatched junction nucleotides: 3. CDR1 and CDR2 from the germline V gene are MNHEY and SVGAGI. The CDR3 region is CASSGLAEETQYF. CDR3 coding DNA: TGTGCCAGCAGCGGACTAGCTGAAGAGACCCAGTACTTC.

The chain is built from TRBV7-3 and TRBJ2-5, with TRBD1 identical over 9 bases. V was pared by 4 bases and J by 3 bases, with 6 bases of the junction left unmatched. Germline CDR1 is SGHTA and CDR2 is FQGTGA. CDR3 size: 15 residues. CDR3 coding DNA: TGTGCCAGCAGCTCGGGGACAGGGAAGGAAGAGACCCAGTACTTC. Residues: CASSSGTGKEETQYF.